This T cell receptor (beta chain) derives from a study of OX40 agonist ivuxolimab in advanced cancers. The germline CDR1 and CDR2 sequences are MDHEN and SYDVKM. Unmatched junction bases numbered 10, after V lost 9 bases and J lost 1 base. The CDR3 totals 15 residues. Using immunoSEQ multiplex PCR, the repertoire was profiled, and TCRdb retains in-frame clones only, with some absent. The repertoire includes 90,000 to 120,000 clones, approximately 90% of them detected once, and around 0.61% sits in the top ten. The starting material was CD4+ or CD8+ T cells sorted from blood, obtained in a trial of the OX40 agonist ivuxolimab. The receptor was derived from an adult with an advanced solid tumor such as melanoma, head and neck, liver or kidney cancer. The rearrangement links TRBV28 to TRBJ2-7, with 9 bases that match TRBD1. CDR3 bases: TGTGCCAGTGAACACAGGGGGCTGCAGTCCTACGAGCAGTACTTC. It yields the protein CASEHRGLQSYEQYF.